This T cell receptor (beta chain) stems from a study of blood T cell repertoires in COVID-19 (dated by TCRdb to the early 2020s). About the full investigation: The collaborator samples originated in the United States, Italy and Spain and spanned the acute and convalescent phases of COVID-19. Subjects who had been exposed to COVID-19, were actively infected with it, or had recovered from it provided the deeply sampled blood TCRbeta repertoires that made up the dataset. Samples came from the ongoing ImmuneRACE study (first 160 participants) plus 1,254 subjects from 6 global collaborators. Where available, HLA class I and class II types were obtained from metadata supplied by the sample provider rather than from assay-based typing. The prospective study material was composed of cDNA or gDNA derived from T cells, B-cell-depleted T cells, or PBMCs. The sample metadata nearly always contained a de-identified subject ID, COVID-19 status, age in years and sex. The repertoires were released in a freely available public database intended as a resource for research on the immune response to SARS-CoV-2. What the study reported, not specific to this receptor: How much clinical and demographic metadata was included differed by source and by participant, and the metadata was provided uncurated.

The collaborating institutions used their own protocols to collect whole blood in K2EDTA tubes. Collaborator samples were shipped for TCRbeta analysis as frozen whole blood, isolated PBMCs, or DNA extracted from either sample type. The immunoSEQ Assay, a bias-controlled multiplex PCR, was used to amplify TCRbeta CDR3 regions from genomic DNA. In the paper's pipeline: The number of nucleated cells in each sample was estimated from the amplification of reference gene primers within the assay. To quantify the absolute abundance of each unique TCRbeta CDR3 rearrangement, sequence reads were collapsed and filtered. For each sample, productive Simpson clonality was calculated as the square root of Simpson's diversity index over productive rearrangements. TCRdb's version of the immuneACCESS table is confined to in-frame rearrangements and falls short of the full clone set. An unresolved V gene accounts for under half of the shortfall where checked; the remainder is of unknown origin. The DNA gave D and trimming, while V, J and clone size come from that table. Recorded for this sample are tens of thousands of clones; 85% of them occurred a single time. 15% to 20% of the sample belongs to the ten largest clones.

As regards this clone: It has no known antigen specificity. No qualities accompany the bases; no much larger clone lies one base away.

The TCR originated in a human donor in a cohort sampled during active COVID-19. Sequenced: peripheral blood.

CDR3 sequence: CATSGVAGLLGEQYF. The nucleotide sequence is TGTGCCACCTCTGGAGTAGCGGGACTTTTGGGCGAGCAGTACTTC. The rearrangement combines TRBV19 with TRBJ2-7; 8 central nucleotides agree with TRBD2. V and J are trimmed by 10 bases and 6 bases, and the gene matches miss 17 bases of the junction. Its CDR3 holds 15 amino acids, cysteine through phenylalanine. Of all the DNA, just the CDR3 is kept, 45 bases in frame from base 1. According to the germline V gene (reference sequence), CDR1 reads LNHDA and CDR2 reads SQIVND.